These 9 T cell receptor beta chains were all obtained from the same sample, sequenced in a study of Graves' ophthalmopathy and Graves' hyperthyroidism. The sequenced template was RNA, covering the TCR beta CDR3 region. HTBI primers were used in a first-round RT-PCR, which preceded a second-round multiplex PCR. TCRdb processed the multiplex PCR reads anew with MiXCR; each CDR3 protein has one entry. The table has about 600,000 distinct CDR3 sequences, about 40% seen once; the top ten hold about 4.2%. Source material: peripheral blood or thyroid tissue (not recorded which). The receptors were sampled from an adult man with Graves' hyperthyroidism.

This clonotype was seen at least ten times. The CDR3 protein is CASTLAGGRSEQYF. Written as DNA, the CDR3 is TGTGCCAGCACCTTAGCGGGAGGGCGTAGCGAGCAGTACTTC. This chain joins TRBV12-3 or TRBV12-4 and TRBJ2-7; 11 bases match TRBD2. CDR3 length equals 14 residues. V dropped 7 bases and J dropped 6; count of bases not matched to a gene: 8.

The table lists this clonotype with many counts. This chain links TRBV24-1 with TRBJ1-2; TRBD1 is a possible D gene (5 bases). Trimming removed 4 bases at V and 6 bases at J, with 14 bases between. Germline V gives CDR1 KGHDR, CDR2 SFDVKD. CDR3 length: 14 residues. Written as DNA, the CDR3 is TGTGCCACCAGTGACCCCGGGACTCCGGATGGCTACACCTTC. Encoded protein: CATSDPGTPDGYTF.

The gene calls are TRBV15 and TRBJ1-6; D possibly corresponds to TRBD1 (6 bases). This CDR3 is 15 amino acids long. The germline V gene has CDR1 LNHNV and CDR2 YYDKDF (reference sequence). Trimming shortened V by 3 bases and J by 9 bases, and 15 bases separated the two germline ends. The DNA for the CDR3 is TGTGCCACCAGCAGTGGGTGGACAGAGGCTTCACCCCTCCACTTT. Protein: CATSSGWTEASPLHF.

This chain joins TRBV2 and TRBJ2-1; no firm D call. The CDR3 extends over 11 amino acids. Germline V gene lookup returns CDR1 SNHLY and CDR2 FYNNEI. V lost 5 bases to trimming and J lost 9 bases, with 8 bases between them. DNA of the CDR3: TGTGCCAGCAGTCCCGTCCCTGAGCAGTTCTTC. Translation: CASSPVPEQFF.

The chain links TRBV29-1 to TRBJ1-5; TRBD1 aligns across 8 bases. Germline V CDR1 and CDR2: SQVTM, ANQGSEA. V lost 8 bases, J lost 2 bases, and 5 bases stayed unmatched. The CDR3 extends over 13 amino acids. The CDR3 bases are TGCAGCTTGTGGGGACAGGGCAATCAGCCCCAGCATTTT. Its protein is CSLWGQGNQPQHF.

This clonotype has only a few counts. This chain uses TRBV6-1 with TRBJ2-5, with TRBD2 as a possible D gene (5 bases). The CDR3 has 13 residues. V lost 6 bases, J lost 4 bases, and 12 bases lay in between. CDR1 MNHNS and CDR2 SASEGT come from the germline V gene. CDR3 bases: TGTGCCAGCAGACCCGGACTCCTAGAGACCCAGTACTTC. It specifies CASRPGLLETQYF.

In this sample, this clonotype turned up many times. The V and J genes are TRBV14 and TRBJ1-5; 8 positions match TRBD1. The length of the CDR3 is 21 residues. Per the germline V gene, CDR1 is SGHDN and CDR2 is FVKESK. The V and J ends lost 2 bases and 0 bases, in that order; junction bases with no gene match: 18. Here the CDR3 DNA reads TGTGCCAGCAGCCAAAACCGAAAAGACAGGGGCGCACCCTATAGCAATCAGCCCCAGCATTTT. Protein: CASSQNRKDRGAPYSNQPQHF.

This clonotype was recorded a few times. As DNA, the CDR3 is TGTGCCAGCAGTTTCGCAAGAGGGAACTATGGCTACACCTTC. Translation: CASSFARGNYGYTF. V gene TRBV28 combines with J gene TRBJ1-2; no firm D call. CDR3 size: 14 residues. Germline V gene data show CDR1 as MDHEN and CDR2 as SYDVKM. V lost 3 bases, J lost 2 bases, and 10 bases lay in between.

The chain combines TRBV7-9 with TRBJ2-1; maybe TRBD2 (7 bases). The germline CDR1 and CDR2 sequences are SEHNR and FQNEAQ (reference sequence). V shed 9 bases and J shed 7 bases, with 19 bases lying between them. CDR3 length equals 14 residues. The CDR3 here is CASDSGGPRNEQFF. In nucleotides, the CDR3 is TGTGCCAGTGACTCGGGGGGCCCGCGGAATGAGCAGTTCTTC.